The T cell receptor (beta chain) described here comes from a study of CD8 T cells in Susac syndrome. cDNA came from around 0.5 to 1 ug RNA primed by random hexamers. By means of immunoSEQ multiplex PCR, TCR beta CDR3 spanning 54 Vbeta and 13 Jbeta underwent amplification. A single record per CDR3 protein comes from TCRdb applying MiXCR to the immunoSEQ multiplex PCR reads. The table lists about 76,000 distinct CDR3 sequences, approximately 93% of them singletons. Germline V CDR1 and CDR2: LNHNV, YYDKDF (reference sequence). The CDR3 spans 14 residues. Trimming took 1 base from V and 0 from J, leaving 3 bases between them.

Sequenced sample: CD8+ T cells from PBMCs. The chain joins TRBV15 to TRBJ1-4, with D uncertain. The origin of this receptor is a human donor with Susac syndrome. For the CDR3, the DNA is TGTGCCACCAGCAGAGGTCCAACTAATGAAAAACTGTTTTTT. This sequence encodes CATSRGPTNEKLFF.